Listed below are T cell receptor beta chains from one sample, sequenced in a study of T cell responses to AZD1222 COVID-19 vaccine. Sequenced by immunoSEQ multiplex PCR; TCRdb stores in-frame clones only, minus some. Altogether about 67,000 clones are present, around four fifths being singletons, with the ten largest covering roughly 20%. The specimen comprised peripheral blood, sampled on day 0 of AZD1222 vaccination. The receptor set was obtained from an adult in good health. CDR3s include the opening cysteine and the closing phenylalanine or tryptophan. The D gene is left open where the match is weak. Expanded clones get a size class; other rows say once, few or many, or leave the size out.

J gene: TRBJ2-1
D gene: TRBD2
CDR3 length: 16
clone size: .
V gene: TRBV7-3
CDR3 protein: CASSLEAGLAENEQFF
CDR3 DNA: TGTGCCAGCAGCTTAGAAGCGGGACTAGCGGAGAATGAGCAGTTCTTC

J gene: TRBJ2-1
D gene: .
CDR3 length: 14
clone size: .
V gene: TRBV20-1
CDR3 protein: CSASSGRVGNEQFF
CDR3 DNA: TGCAGTGCTAGTTCGGGGCGCGTAGGCAATGAGCAGTTCTTC

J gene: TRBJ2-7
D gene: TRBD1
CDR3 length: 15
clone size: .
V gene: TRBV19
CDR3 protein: CASSPGTGGSYEQYF
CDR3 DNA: TGTGCCAGTTCTCCCGGGACAGGGGGCTCCTACGAGCAGTACTTC

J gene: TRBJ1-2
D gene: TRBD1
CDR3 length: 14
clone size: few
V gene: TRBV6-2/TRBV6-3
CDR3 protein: CASSLQTGARGYTF
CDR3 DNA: TGTGCCAGCAGTCTCCAGACAGGGGCCCGCGGCTACACCTTC

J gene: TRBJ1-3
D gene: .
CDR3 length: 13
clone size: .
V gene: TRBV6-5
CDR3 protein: CASSIDGANTIYF
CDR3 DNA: TGTGCCAGCAGTATCGATGGGGCAAACACCATATATTTT

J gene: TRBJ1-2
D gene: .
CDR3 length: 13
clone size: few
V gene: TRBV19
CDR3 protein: CASSLTGLYGYTF
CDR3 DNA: TGTGCCAGTAGCCTTACAGGGCTCTATGGCTACACCTTC

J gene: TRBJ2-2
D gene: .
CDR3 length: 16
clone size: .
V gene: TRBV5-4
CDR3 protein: CASSLLEADDTGELFF
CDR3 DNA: TGTGCCAGCAGCTTGTTAGAGGCAGACGACACCGGGGAGCTGTTTTTT

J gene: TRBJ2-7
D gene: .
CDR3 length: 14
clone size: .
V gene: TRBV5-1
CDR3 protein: CASSSTRVSYEQYF
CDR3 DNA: TGCGCCAGCAGTTCCACCAGGGTCTCCTACGAGCAGTACTTC

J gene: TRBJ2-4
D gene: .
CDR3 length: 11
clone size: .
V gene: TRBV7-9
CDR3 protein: CASSPQNIQYF
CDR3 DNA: TGTGCCAGCAGCCCCCAAAACATTCAGTACTTC

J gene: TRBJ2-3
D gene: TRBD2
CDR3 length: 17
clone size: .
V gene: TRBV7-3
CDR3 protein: CASSSGTSGKLTDTQYF
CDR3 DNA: TGTGCCAGCAGCTCCGGGACTAGCGGGAAACTCACAGATACGCAGTATTTT

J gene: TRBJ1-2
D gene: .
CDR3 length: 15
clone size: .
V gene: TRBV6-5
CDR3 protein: CASSYSLSSNYGYTF
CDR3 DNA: TGTGCCAGCAGTTACTCCCTCAGTTCTAACTATGGCTACACCTTC

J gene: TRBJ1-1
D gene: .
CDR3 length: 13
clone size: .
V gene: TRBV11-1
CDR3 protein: CASSLAVGGEAFF
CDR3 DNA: TGTGCCAGCAGCTTAGCGGTAGGTGGGGAAGCTTTCTTT

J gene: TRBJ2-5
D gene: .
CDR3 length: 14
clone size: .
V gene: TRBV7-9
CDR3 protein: CASSFSGNQETQYF
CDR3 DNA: TGTGCCAGCAGCTTTTCCGGGAACCAAGAGACCCAGTACTTC

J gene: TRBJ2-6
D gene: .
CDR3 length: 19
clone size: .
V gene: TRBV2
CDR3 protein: CASSGGVQIRSSGANVLTF
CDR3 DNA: TGTGCCAGCAGTGGGGGGGTACAGATAAGAAGCTCTGGGGCCAACGTCCTGACTTTC

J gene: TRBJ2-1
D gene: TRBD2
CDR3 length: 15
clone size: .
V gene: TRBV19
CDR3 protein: CASSIVAGGPVEQFF
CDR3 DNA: TGTGCCAGTAGTATAGTTGCGGGAGGGCCCGTCGAGCAGTTCTTC

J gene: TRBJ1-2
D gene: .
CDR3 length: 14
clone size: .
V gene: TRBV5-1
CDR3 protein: CASSLASENYGYTF
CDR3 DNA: TGCGCCAGCAGCTTGGCCTCGGAGAACTATGGCTACACCTTC

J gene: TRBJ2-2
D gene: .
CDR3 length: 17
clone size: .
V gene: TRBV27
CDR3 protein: CASRGQGLPQNTGELFF
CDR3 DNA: TGTGCCAGCAGAGGTCAGGGACTTCCACAAAACACCGGGGAGCTGTTTTTT

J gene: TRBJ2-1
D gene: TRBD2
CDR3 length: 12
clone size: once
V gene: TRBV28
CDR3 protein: CASRGLAGLRIF
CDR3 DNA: TGTGCCAGCAGGGGACTAGCGGGGCTACGGATCTTC

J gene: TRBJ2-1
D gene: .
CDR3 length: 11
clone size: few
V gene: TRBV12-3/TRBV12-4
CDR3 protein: CASKSYNEQFF
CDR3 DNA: TGTGCCAGCAAAAGTTACAATGAGCAGTTCTTC

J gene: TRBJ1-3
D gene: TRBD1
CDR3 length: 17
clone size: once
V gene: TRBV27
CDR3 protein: CASSLRQGANFGNTIYF
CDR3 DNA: TGTGCCAGCAGTTTAAGGCAGGGGGCTAATTTTGGAAACACCATATATTTT

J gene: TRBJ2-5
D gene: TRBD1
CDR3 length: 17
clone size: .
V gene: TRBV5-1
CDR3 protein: CASSLGPTGGEGETQYF
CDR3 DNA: TGCGCCAGCAGCTTGGGCCCAACAGGGGGCGAGGGAGAGACCCAGTACTTC

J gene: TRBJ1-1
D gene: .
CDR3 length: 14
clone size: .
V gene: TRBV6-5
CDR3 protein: CATRLGGMNTEAFF
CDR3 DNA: TGTGCCACCCGACTGGGGGGGATGAACACTGAAGCTTTCTTT

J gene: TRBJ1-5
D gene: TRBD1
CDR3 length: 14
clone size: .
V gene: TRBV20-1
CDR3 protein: CSASRRRGLQPQHF
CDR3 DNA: TGCAGTGCTAGTCGGCGCAGGGGGCTTCAGCCCCAGCATTTT

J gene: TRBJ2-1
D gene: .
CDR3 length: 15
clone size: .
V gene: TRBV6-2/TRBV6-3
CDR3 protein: CASSYLGRSYNEQFF
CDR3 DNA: TGTGCCAGCAGTTACCTCGGGAGATCTTACAATGAGCAGTTCTTC

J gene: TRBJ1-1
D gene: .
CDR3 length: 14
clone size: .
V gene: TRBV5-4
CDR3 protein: CASSQIPLNTEAFF
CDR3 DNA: TGTGCCAGCAGCCAGATACCTTTGAACACTGAAGCTTTCTTT

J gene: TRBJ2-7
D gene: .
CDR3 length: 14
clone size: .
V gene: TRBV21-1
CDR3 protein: CASSKNRGTSGVYF
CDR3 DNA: TGTGCCAGCAGCAAAAATAGGGGGACTAGCGGGGTGTACTTC

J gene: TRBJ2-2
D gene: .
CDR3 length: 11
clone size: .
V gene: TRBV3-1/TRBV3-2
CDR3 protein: CASSHVRELFF
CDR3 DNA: TGTGCCAGCAGCCATGTCCGGGAGCTGTTTTTT

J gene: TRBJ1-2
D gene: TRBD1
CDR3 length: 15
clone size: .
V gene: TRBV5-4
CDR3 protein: CASSLDLGTGHGYTF
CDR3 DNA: TGTGCCAGCAGCTTGGATTTAGGGACAGGGCATGGCTACACCTTC

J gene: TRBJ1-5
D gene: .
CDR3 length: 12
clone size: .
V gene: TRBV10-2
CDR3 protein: CASSVSGGAQHF
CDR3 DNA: TGCGCCAGCAGTGTTTCCGGGGGGGCCCAGCATTTT

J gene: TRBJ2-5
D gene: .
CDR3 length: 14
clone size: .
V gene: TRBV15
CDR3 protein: CATSRGRAQETQYF
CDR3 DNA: TGTGCCACCAGCAGGGGAAGGGCTCAAGAGACCCAGTACTTC

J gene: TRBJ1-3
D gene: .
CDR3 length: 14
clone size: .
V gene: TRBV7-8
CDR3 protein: CASSRTDSGNTIYF
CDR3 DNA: TGTGCCAGCAGTAGGACAGATTCTGGAAACACCATATATTTT

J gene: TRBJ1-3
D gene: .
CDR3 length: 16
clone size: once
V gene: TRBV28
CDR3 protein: CASSLWSSARANTIYF
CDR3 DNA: TGTGCCAGCAGTTTGTGGAGCTCGGCTCGGGCAAACACCATATATTTT

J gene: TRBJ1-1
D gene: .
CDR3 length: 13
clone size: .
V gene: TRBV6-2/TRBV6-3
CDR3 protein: CASSSDMNTEAFF
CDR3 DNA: TGTGCCAGCAGCTCCGACATGAACACTGAAGCTTTCTTT

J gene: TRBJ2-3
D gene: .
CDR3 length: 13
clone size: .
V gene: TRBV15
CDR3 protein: CATSHRGTDTQYF
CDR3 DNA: TGTGCCACCAGCCACCGGGGAACAGATACGCAGTATTTT

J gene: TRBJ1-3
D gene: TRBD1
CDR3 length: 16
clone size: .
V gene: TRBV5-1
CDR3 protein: CASSPGQGSSGNTIYF
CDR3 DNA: TGCGCCAGCAGCCCAGGACAGGGAAGCTCTGGAAACACCATATATTTT

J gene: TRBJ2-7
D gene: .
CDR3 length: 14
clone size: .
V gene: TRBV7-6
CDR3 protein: CASSPGHGGYEQYF
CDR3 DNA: TGTGCCAGCAGCCCGGGACACGGGGGCTACGAGCAGTACTTC

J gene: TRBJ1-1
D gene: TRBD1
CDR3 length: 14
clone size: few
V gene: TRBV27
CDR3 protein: CASNRQGPNTEAFF
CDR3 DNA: TGTGCCAGCAACCGACAGGGACCGAACACTGAAGCTTTCTTT

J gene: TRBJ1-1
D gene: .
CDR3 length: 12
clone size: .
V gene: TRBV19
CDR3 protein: CASSITHTEAFF
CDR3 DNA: TGTGCCAGTAGTATAACGCACACTGAAGCTTTCTTT

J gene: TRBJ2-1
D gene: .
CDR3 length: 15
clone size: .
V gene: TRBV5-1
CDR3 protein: CASSTVAVSYNEQFF
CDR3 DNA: TGCGCCAGCAGCACGGTAGCGGTATCCTACAATGAGCAGTTCTTC

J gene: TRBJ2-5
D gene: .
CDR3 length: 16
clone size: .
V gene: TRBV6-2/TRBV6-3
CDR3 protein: CASSYIFALPQETQYF
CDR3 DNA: TGTGCCAGCAGTTACATTTTTGCCCTTCCCCAAGAGACCCAGTACTTC

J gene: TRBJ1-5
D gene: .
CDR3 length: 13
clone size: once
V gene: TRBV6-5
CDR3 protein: CASSYLGGQPQHF
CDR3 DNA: TGTGCCAGCAGTTATCTGGGGGGTCAGCCCCAGCATTTT

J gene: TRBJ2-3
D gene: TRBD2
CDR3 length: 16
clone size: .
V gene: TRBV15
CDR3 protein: CATSTTSGGYTDTQYF
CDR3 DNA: TGTGCCACCAGCACCACTAGCGGGGGCTACACAGATACGCAGTATTTT

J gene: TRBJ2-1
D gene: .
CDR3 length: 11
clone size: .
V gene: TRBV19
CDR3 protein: CASKDYNEQFF
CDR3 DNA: TGTGCCAGTAAGGATTACAATGAGCAGTTCTTC